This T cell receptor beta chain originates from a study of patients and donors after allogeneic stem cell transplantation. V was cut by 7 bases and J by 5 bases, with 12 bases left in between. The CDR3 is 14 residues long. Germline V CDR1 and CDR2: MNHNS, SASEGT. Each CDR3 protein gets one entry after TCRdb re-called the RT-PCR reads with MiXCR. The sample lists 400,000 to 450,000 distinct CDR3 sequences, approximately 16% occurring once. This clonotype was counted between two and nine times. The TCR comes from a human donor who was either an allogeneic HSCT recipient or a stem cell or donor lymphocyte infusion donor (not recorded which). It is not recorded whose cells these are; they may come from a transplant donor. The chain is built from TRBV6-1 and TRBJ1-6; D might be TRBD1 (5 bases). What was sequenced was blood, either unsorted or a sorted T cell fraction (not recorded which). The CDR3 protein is CASTLGGNNSPLHF. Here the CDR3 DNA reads TGTGCCAGCACCCTGGGGGGTAATAATTCACCCCTCCACTTT.